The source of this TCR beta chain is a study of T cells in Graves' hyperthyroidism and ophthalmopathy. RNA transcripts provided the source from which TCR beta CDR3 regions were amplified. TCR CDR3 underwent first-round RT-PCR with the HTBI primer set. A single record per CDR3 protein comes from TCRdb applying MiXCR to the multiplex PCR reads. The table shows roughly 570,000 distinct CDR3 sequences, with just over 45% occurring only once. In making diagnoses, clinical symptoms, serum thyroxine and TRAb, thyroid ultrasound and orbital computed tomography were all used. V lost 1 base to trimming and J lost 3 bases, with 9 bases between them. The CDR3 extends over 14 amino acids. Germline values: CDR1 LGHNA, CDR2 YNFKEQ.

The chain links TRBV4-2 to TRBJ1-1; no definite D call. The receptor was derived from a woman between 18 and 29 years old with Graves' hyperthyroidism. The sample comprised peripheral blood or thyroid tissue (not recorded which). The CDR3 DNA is TGTGCCAGCAGCCAAGGACATGAGGACACTGAAGCTTTCTTT. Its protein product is CASSQGHEDTEAFF.